A selection of T cell receptor beta chains follows, all from one sample in a study of shared clonotypes between healthy human individuals. Libraries were prepared by immunoSEQ multiplex PCR; TCRdb keeps only in-frame clonotypes and omits some of them. Of approximately 2,000,000 clones listed, roughly 95% are singletons. Sequencing input: naive CD8+ T cells from PBMCs. The receptors shown here come from a man between 18 and 29 years old in good health. Some clones in this sample may be carry-over from other donors' samples. CDR3s include the opening cysteine and the closing phenylalanine or tryptophan. Each record gives: J gene, CDR3 length, V gene, clone size, D gene, CDR3 protein, CDR3 DNA. The D gene is left open where the match is weak. Clone size is shown for a subset of rows, as once, few, many or a class of expanded clone.

TRBJ1-2 | 13 | TRBV27 | NA | TRBD1 | CASSPGTGYGYTF | TGTGCCAGCAGTCCGGGGACAGGCTATGGCTACACCTTC
TRBJ2-1 | 15 | TRBV6-5 | NA | TRBD2 | CASSYSVAGGYEQFF | TGTGCCAGCAGTTACTCAGTAGCGGGAGGCTATGAGCAGTTCTTC
TRBJ2-2 | 12 | TRBV29-1 | NA | NA | CSVVEGSGELFF | TGCAGCGTTGTCGAGGGTTCCGGGGAGCTGTTTTTT
TRBJ1-4 | 17 | TRBV7-9 | NA | NA | CASSPPRASGTNEKLFF | TGTGCCAGCAGCCCTCCGAGGGCGAGTGGCACTAATGAAAAACTGTTTTTT
TRBJ2-7 | 13 | TRBV29-1 | once | TRBD1 | CSAGTGAPYEQYF | TGCAGCGCCGGGACAGGGGCCCCCTACGAGCAGTACTTC
TRBJ2-1 | 16 | TRBV9 | NA | TRBD2 | CASTINQGGPYNEQFF | TGTGCCAGCACTATTAACCAGGGAGGGCCCTACAATGAGCAGTTCTTC
TRBJ1-3 | 21 | TRBV4-2 | NA | TRBD1 | CASSRYPDRGTRIGSGNTIYF | TGTGCCAGCAGCCGATATCCGGACAGGGGGACCCGTATCGGCTCTGGAAACACCATATATTTT
TRBJ2-7 | 12 | TRBV29-1 | NA | NA | CSVSEGKHEQYF | TGCAGCGTTTCAGAAGGGAAGCACGAGCAGTACTTC
TRBJ2-3 | 16 | TRBV28 | NA | TRBD1 | CASTIAGTGRTDTQYF | TGTGCCAGCACCATCGCCGGGACAGGGAGGACAGATACGCAGTATTTT
TRBJ2-7 | 14 | TRBV6-6 | NA | NA | CASSLKDPTYEQYF | TGTGCCAGCTCCTTAAAGGACCCCACCTACGAGCAGTACTTC
TRBJ2-1 | 13 | TRBV4-3 | NA | TRBD1 | CASSQDTGQQKFF | TGCGCCAGCAGCCAAGATACGGGACAGCAGAAGTTCTTC
TRBJ2-7 | 17 | TRBV18 | NA | NA | CASSSAKGAALIYEQYF | TGTGCCAGCTCATCTGCCAAAGGTGCCGCCCTGATCTACGAGCAGTACTTC
TRBJ2-1 | 14 | TRBV27 | NA | TRBD2 | CASRTSGTYNEQFF | TGTGCCAGCAGAACCAGCGGGACCTACAATGAGCAGTTCTTC